The rows below give T cell receptor beta chains drawn from one sample of a study of blood T cells in healthy people across ages. TCRdb redid the calling of the 5' RACE reads with MiXCR, one entry per CDR3 protein. The table records about 1.8 million distinct CDR3 sequences, about 50% of them present only once. What was sequenced was blood. The receptor set was obtained from a woman in her thirties or forties in good health. The CDR3 runs from the conserved cysteine through the conserved F or W. D genes are given only for firm matches. Expanded clones are given a class, and other clones once, few, many or no size at all.

D gene	J gene	V gene	clone size	CDR3 DNA	CDR3 protein
TRBD1	TRBJ1-6	TRBV20-1	-	TGCAGTGCCCCCGGGACAGCGAATTTACCCCTCCACTTT	CSAPGTANLPLHF
-	TRBJ2-7	TRBV11-2	-	TGTGCCAGCAGCCTCGGACCACCTTACGAGCAGTACTTC	CASSLGPPYEQYF
-	TRBJ2-5	TRBV9	-	TGTGCCAGCAGCGTAGCCCCGGACAGTCAAGAGACCCAGTACTTC	CASSVAPDSQETQYF
TRBD1	TRBJ2-7	TRBV6-2/TRBV6-3	few	TGTGCCAGCAGTCCGGGACAGGGGAGCGAGCAGTACTTC	CASSPGQGSEQYF
TRBD1	TRBJ2-1	TRBV6-2/TRBV6-3	-	TGTGCCAGCAGTTACTCGGGGGGACAGGGCAGCCGTGAGCAGTTCTTC	CASSYSGGQGSREQFF
-	TRBJ1-2	TRBV4-2	few	TGTGCCAGCAGCCAAGAAGATTTTGGGGGCTCTAACTATGGCTACACCTTC	CASSQEDFGGSNYGYTF
-	TRBJ2-1	TRBV27	-	TGTGCCAGCAGTTTATCTAGGGGGTACTACAATGAGCAGTTCTTC	CASSLSRGYYNEQFF
-	TRBJ2-5	TRBV12-3/TRBV12-4	few	TGTGCCAGCAGCCCAGGGTACCCAGAGGAAGAGACCCAGTACTTC	CASSPGYPEEETQYF
-	TRBJ1-2	TRBV12-3/TRBV12-4	-	TGTGCCAGCAGTCTCCTAGGACGGGGGAGTGGCTACACCTTC	CASSLLGRGSGYTF
-	TRBJ2-5	TRBV3-1	few	TGTGCCAGCAGCCAAGATCCTCGGGGCTGGGAGACCCAGTACTTC	CASSQDPRGWETQYF
-	TRBJ2-1	TRBV11-2	-	TGTGCCAGCAGCTTAGAGGTGTTACGGGATGAGCAGTTCTTC	CASSLEVLRDEQFF
TRBD2	TRBJ2-5	TRBV12-3/TRBV12-4	few	TGTGCCAGCAGTTACCTCTCAAGCGGGGGCGAGACCCAGTACTTC	CASSYLSSGGETQYF
TRBD1	TRBJ1-1	TRBV6-2/TRBV6-3	-	TGTGCCAGCACCCAGGGACAGACGAACACTGAAGCTTTCTTT	CASTQGQTNTEAFF
TRBD1	TRBJ1-2	TRBV29-1	few	TGCAGCGTTGAACTAACAGGGGGCGTCAACACCTTC	CSVELTGGVNTF
TRBD1	TRBJ2-3	TRBV28	-	TGTGCCAGCAGACCGACAGGGCTAGATACGCAGTATTTT	CASRPTGLDTQYF
TRBD2	TRBJ2-7	TRBV6-2/TRBV6-3	-	TGTGCCAGCAGTTACGAACCAGGGAGGGACTACTACGAGCAGTACTTC	CASSYEPGRDYYEQYF
-	TRBJ2-5	TRBV20-1	few	TGCAGTGCTAGAGTCCCAAGCCCGAAAGAGACCCAGTACTTC	CSARVPSPKETQYF
-	TRBJ2-3	TRBV20-1	-	TGCAGTGCGAGTGTGGCGGGAACCACAGATACGCAGTATTTT	CSASVAGTTDTQYF
-	TRBJ2-5	TRBV12-3/TRBV12-4	few	TGTGCCAGCACCCAGGGCCGGTCCTTAGAGACCCAGTACTTC	CASTQGRSLETQYF
-	TRBJ1-4	TRBV4-1	-	TGCGCCAGCAGCCAAGAAAAAGGGGTCAACAGGTTACGAAAACTGTTTTTT	CASSQEKGVNRLRKLFF
TRBD2	TRBJ2-1	TRBV5-1	once	TGCGCCAGCAGCTTGAGGACTAGCGGGGGGCCCCTCTTTGGGAATGAGCAGTTCTTC	CASSLRTSGGPLFGNEQFF
TRBD1	TRBJ2-1	TRBV28	once	TGTGCCAGCACCACCACAGGGGGCTCCTACGAGCAGTTCTTC	CASTTTGGSYEQFF
-	TRBJ2-3	TRBV7-2	few	TGTGCCAGCAGAGTAACTAGCACAGATACGCAGTATTTT	CASRVTSTDTQYF
TRBD2	TRBJ2-5	TRBV7-2	-	TGTGCCAGCAGCCCAGGGACTAGCGGGGGGGCGAGTCAAGAGACCCAGTACTTC	CASSPGTSGGASQETQYF